This T cell receptor beta chain originates from a study of cytomegalovirus exposure and HLA in healthy donors. Study-wide results and caveats: An analysis that came later showed most CMV-associated TCR beta chains appearing HLA-restricted. A missense DCLRE1C variant was associated with V- and J-gene trimming of TCR beta chains in a later analysis, and an independent cohort replicated the association. Among immune exposure information, only CMV serostatus was available. Fewer N-insertions (relative to the approximately 670-donor mean) were reportedly seen in an Asian-associated ancestry cluster in a later analysis.

Regarding this clone: The antigen remains unidentified.

Both 60 Vbeta primers and 13 Jbeta primers went into the PCR. Using immunoSEQ multiplex PCR, the repertoire was profiled, and TCRdb retains in-frame clones only, with some absent. The sample lists approximately 160,000 clones; 80% to 85% were seen once. Trimming stripped 0 bases from V and 8 bases from J, with 6 bases between. This CDR3 has 11 amino acids. Germline V gene sequence: CDR1 GTSNPN, CDR2 SVGIG (reference sequence). The chain has TRBV30 and TRBJ2-3; D not certain. Sequencing input: PBMCs. This clonotype was sampled from a boy aged 2-15 years in good health and CMV-seronegative. CDR3 DNA sequence: TGTGCCTGGAGTGTACAGAGTACGCAGTATTTT. Protein sequence: CAWSVQSTQYF.